This is a list of T cell receptor beta chains from one sample in a study of cytomegalovirus exposure and HLA in healthy donors. Data came from immunoSEQ multiplex PCR; TCRdb stores just in-frame clones and leaves some out. The data show 150,000 to 200,000 clones, with less than 90% seen just once and roughly 4.3% held by the top ten. Material: PBMCs. Receptor source: a man in his forties or fifties in good health and CMV-seropositive. Each CDR3 is given with its conserved first and last residue. Fields, in order: V gene, J gene, clone size, CDR3 length, D gene, CDR3 DNA, CDR3 protein. D genes are given only for firm matches. Size is omitted from some rows. Given values are once, few, many or a class for expanded clones.

TRBV5-1	TRBJ2-5	-	15	-	TGCGCCAGCAGCTTGGCCAGCGTGGCCCAAGAGACCCAGTACTTC	CASSLASVAQETQYF
TRBV6-6	TRBJ2-3	many	14	TRBD1	TGTGCCAGCAGTTACGGACAGGCCACAGATACGCAGTATTTT	CASSYGQATDTQYF
TRBV4-2	TRBJ1-2	-	16	-	TGTGCCAGCAGCCGTGTGCAGGGAGGGGGGATAGAGGGCTACACCTTC	CASSRVQGGGIEGYTF
TRBV7-9	TRBJ2-3	-	15	-	TGTGCCAGCAGCTTTACAGTCGATGGCACAGATACGCAGTATTTT	CASSFTVDGTDTQYF
TRBV7-2	TRBJ2-2	-	15	-	TGTGCCAGCAGCTTGAGGGGGGGGGCCTTCGGGGAGCTGTTTTTT	CASSLRGGAFGELFF
TRBV28	TRBJ1-5	-	13	-	TGTGCCAGCAGCCGATCCCGAGTACAGCCCCAGCATTTT	CASSRSRVQPQHF
TRBV18	TRBJ2-7	-	16	TRBD1	TGTGCCAGCTCACCACTTTTCGGACAGGGGGCCGACGAGCAGTACTTC	CASSPLFGQGADEQYF
TRBV30	TRBJ2-7	-	12	-	TGTGCCTGGAGTCGTGGCGGCTACGAGCAGTACTTC	CAWSRGGYEQYF
TRBV25-1	TRBJ2-7	once	17	-	TGTGCCAGCAGTGAGAACCGACAGACGGGGGGCTGGGACGAGCAGTACTTC	CASSENRQTGGWDEQYF
TRBV6-1	TRBJ1-2	-	15	-	TGTGCCAGCGGTGCCCCAGGAAGAGGGAACTATGGCTACACCTTC	CASGAPGRGNYGYTF
TRBV4-3	TRBJ2-7	-	15	TRBD2	TGCGCCAGCAGCCAAGACCTAGCGGGTAGCTACGAGCAGTACTTC	CASSQDLAGSYEQYF
TRBV20-1	TRBJ1-2	-	11	-	TGCAGTGCTCAAAGTCTAGAGGGCTACACCTTC	CSAQSLEGYTF
TRBV9	TRBJ2-7	-	14	-	TGTGCCAGCAGCGCCGGACAGACAGGCTACGAGCAGTACTTC	CASSAGQTGYEQYF
TRBV18	TRBJ1-5	-	13	-	TGTGCCAGCTCACCAGCCAGGGATCAGCCCCAGCATTTT	CASSPARDQPQHF
TRBV9	TRBJ2-2	-	16	TRBD2	TGTGCCAGCAGCGGGGGACTAGCGGGGGCCACCGGGGAGCTGTTTTTT	CASSGGLAGATGELFF
TRBV5-4	TRBJ2-7	-	15	TRBD2	TGTGCCAGCAGCTCAACCGGGACTAGCTCATACGAGCAGTACTTC	CASSSTGTSSYEQYF